The 5 T cell receptor beta chains presented below share a single source sample, sequenced in a study of cytomegalovirus exposure and HLA in healthy donors. The PCR ran on 60 Vbeta and 13 Jbeta primers. TCRdb keeps only in-frame clones here, not all; method: immunoSEQ multiplex PCR. The sample yields under 150,000 clones, approximately 83% seen once. The sequenced material came from PBMCs. The receptor set was obtained from a male donor in good health and CMV-seronegative.

This clone appeared once. The chain couples TRBV18 to TRBJ1-1, with 7 bases identical to TRBD1. Trimming cost V 3 bases and J 2 bases; bases outside gene matches: 6. Per the germline V gene, CDR1 is KGHSH and CDR2 is LQKENI. The CDR3 length is 15 residues. The CDR3 loop is CASSPGTVKNTEAFF. The DNA for the CDR3 is TGTGCCAGCTCACCCGGGACAGTGAAAAACACTGAAGCTTTCTTT.

The chain links TRBV7-2 to TRBJ2-5, with D tentatively TRBD1 or TRBD2 (5 bases each). The end of the DNA is better explained by TRBJ2-7, so the J call may be wrong. Germline CDR1 reads SGHTA; CDR2 reads FQGNSA. The CDR3 runs 14 residues. CDR3 nucleotide sequence: TGTGCCAGCAGCTTGGGACCAGCGGACTACGAGCAGTACTTC. Translating gives CASSLGPADYEQYF.

The chain joins TRBV9 to TRBJ1-4; D is ambiguous. CDR3 length: 16 residues. In germline, CDR1 is SGDLS, CDR2 YYNGEE. Trimming shortened V by 2 bases and J by 0 bases, and 11 bases separated the two germline ends. This chain's CDR3 is CASSVQPSSTNEKLFF. The CDR3 DNA is TGTGCCAGCAGCGTCCAACCGAGCTCAACTAATGAAAAACTGTTTTTT.

The count of this clone is one. The rearrangement links TRBV13 to TRBJ2-6, with D perhaps TRBD2 (6 bases). Trimming removed 5 bases at V and 4 bases at J, with 12 bases between. The CDR3 contains 15 residues. Per germline, CDR1 PRHDT and CDR2 FYEKMQ (reference sequence). The CDR3, as DNA: TGTGCCAGCAGCCCCAGGGAGGACGGGGCCAACGTCCTGACTTTC. Translated, it gives CASSPREDGANVLTF.

The CDR3 DNA reads as TGCAGCGTTGAAGATTGGGGGGAGGGCGGCTATGGCTACACCTTC. Protein: CSVEDWGEGGYGYTF. V is TRBV29-1 and J is TRBJ1-2, with a tentative D call TRBD1 (5 bases). Germline CDR1 SQVTM, CDR2 ANQGSEA. This CDR3 has 15 residues. V lost 0 bases and J 4 bases, leaving 15 bases between the germline ends. Looking up the rest from reference TRBV29-1 and TRBJ1-2 gives the full variable domain: SAVISQKPSRDICQRGTSLTIQCQVDSQVTMMFWYRQQPGQSLTLIATANQGSEATYESGFVIDKFPISRPNLTFSTLTVSNMSPEDSSIYLCSVEDWGEGGYGYTFGSGTRLTVV.